This TCR delta chain came from a study of gamma-delta T cells after stem cell transplantation. TCRdb used CATT to re-call clones from the RT-PCR reads. The table records 650 to 800 delta-chain clones, approximately 60% of them present only once. CDR1 is GEAIGNYY and CDR2 is EKD in the germline V gene. This CDR3 is built from 17 residues. The V end was cut by 0 bases, the J end by 0 bases, with 13 bases between. The chain joins TRDV2 to TRDJ2; D possibly corresponds to TRDD3 (6 bases). The source is a human donor. It is not recorded whose cells these are; they may come from a transplant donor. Sequenced: gamma-delta T cells. CDR3 in DNA: TGTGCCTGTGACACCGTACTGGGTCTTGCTTTGACAGCACAACTCTTCTTT. Its protein product is CACDTVLGLALTAQLFF.